This paragraph reports one T cell receptor beta chain. The antigen remains undetermined. Assay: immunoSEQ multiplex PCR; the TCRdb copy retains only in-frame clones and omits some. This sample has nearly 9,500 clones; 70% to 80% occur once, and the top ten carry approximately 17%. CDR1 LNHDA and CDR2 SQIVND come from the germline V gene (reference sequence). There are 18 residues in the CDR3. With 3 bases removed from V and 0 bases from J, the gap between germline ends came to 17 bases. The data stem from a study of tumor-infiltrating lymphocytes in localized non-small cell lung cancer. Whole-study findings and limits: TCR sequencing covered a subset of patients with enough tissue. Technical variation could not be separated from intratumor heterogeneity here. Higher tumor T cell infiltration than in uninvolved lung was supported by TCRbeta sequencing. T-cell fraction did not differ between immunotypes IM1 and IM2.

Sample: uninvolved lung tissue not adjacent to the tumor. The origin of this receptor is a human donor with non-small cell lung cancer. The chain uses TRBV19 and TRBJ1-4, with a tentative D call TRBD1 (5 bases). CDR3 loop: CASSISRQRSPTNEKLFF. The CDR3 DNA reads TGTGCCAGTAGTATTTCCCGACAGAGAAGTCCAACTAATGAAAAACTGTTTTTT.